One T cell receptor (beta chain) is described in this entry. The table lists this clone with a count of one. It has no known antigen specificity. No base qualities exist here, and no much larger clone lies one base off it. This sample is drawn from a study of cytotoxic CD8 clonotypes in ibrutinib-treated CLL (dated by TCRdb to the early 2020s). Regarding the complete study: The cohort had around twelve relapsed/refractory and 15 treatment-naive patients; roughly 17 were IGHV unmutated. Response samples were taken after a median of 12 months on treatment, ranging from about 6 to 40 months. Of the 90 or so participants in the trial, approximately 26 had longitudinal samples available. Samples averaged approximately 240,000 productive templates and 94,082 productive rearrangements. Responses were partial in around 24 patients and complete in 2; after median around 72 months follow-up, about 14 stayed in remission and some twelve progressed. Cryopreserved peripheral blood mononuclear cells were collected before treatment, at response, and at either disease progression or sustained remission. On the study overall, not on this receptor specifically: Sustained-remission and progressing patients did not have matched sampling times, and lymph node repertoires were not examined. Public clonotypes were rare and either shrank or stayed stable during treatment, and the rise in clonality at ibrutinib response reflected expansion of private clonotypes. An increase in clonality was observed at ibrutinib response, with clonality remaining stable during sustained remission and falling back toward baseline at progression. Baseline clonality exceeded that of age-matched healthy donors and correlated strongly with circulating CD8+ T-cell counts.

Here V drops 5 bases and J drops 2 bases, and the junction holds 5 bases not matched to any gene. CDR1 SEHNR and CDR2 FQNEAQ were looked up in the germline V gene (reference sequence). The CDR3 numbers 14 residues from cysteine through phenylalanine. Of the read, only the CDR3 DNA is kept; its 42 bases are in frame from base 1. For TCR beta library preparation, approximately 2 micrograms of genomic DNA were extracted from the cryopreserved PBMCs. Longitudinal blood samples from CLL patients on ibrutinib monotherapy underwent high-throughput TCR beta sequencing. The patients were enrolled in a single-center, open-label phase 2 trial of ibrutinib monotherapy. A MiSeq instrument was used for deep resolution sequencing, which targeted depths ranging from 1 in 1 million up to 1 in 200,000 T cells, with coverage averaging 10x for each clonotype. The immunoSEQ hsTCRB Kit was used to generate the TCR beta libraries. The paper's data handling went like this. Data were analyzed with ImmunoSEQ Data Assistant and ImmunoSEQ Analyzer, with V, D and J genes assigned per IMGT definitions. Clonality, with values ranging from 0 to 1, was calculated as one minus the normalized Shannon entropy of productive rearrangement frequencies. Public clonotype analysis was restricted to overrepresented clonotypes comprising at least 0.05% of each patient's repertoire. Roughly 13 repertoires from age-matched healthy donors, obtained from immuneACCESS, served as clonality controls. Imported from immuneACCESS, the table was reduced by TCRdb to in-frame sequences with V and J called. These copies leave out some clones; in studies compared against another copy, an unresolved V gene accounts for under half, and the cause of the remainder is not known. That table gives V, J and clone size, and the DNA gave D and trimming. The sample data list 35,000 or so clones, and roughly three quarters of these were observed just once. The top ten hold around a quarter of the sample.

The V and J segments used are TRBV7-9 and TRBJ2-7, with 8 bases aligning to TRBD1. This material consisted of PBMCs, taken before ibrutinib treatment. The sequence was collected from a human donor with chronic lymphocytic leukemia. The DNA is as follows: TGTGCCAGCAGCCGACAGGGGCCCGCCTACGAGCAGTACTTC. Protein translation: CASSRQGPAYEQYF.